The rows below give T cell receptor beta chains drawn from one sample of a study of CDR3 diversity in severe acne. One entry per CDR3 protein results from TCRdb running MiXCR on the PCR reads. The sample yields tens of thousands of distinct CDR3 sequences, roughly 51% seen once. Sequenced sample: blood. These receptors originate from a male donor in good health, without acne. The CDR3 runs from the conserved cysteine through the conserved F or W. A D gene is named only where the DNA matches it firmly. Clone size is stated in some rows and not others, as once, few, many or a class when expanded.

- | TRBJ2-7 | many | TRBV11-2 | CASSRGRGSSYEQYF | TGTGCCAGCAGTCGGGGGAGGGGGAGCTCCTACGAGCAGTACTTC
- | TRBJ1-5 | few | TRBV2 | CASSEGRVEQPQHF | TGTGCCAGCAGTGAAGGCAGGGTGGAACAGCCCCAGCATTTT
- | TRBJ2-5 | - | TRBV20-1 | CSAQLPYGYTFGSGTRYF | -
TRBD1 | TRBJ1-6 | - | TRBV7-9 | CASSWDRDRGNNSPLHF | TGTGCCAGCAGCTGGGACCGGGACAGGGGGAATAATTCACCCCTCCACTTT
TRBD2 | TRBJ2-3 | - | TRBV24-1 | CATSDPGLAGVTDTQYF | TGTGCCACCAGTGACCCCGGACTAGCGGGGGTCACAGATACGCAGTATTTT
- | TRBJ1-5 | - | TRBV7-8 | CASRQLPSNQPQHF | TGTGCCAGCAGACAGTTACCCAGCAATCAGCCCCAGCATTTT
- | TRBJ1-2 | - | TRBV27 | CAGSLAQGEGHTF | TGTGCCGGCAGCCTGGCACAGGGAGAGGGCCACACCTTC
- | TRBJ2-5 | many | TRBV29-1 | CSVEVGRETQYF | TGCAGCGTTGAAGTAGGGCGAGAGACCCAGTACTTC
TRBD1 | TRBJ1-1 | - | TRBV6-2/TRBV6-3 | CASRDRGGHEAFF | TGTGCCAGTAGGGACAGGGGGGGACACGAAGCTTTCTTT
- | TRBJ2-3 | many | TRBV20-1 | CSARLGGGENTDTQYF | TGCAGTGCTAGACTTGGTGGGGGCGAAAACACAGATACGCAGTATTTT
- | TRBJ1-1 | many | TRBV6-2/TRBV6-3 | CASSYSTKGGNTEAFF | TGTGCCAGCAGTTACTCGACGAAGGGGGGTAACACTGAAGCTTTCTTT
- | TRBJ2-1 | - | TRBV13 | CASSSRTSRGSYNEQFF | TGTGCCAGCAGCTCCCGGACTAGCAGGGGGTCCTACAATGAGCAGTTCTTC
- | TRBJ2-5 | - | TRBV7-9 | CASRSRGPQETQYF | TGTGCCAGCAGGTCCCGGGGTCCCCAAGAGACCCAGTACTTC
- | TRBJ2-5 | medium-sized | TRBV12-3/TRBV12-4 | CASSLKWGTQYF | TGTGCCAGCAGTTTAAAGTGGGGGACCCAGTACTTC
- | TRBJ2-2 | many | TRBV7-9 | CASTIQPNTGELFF | TGTGCCAGCACCATTCAGCCTAACACCGGGGAGCTGTTTTTT